Here is one T cell receptor (beta chain) with its context. The antigen remains undetermined. PCR was performed using 60 Vbeta and 13 Jbeta primers. Libraries were prepared by immunoSEQ multiplex PCR; TCRdb keeps only in-frame clonotypes and omits some of them. The profile shows about 110,000 clones, about 70% of them singletons. The sample originates from a study of cytomegalovirus exposure and HLA in healthy donors. Overall study results and limits: Some TCR beta chains (more than 150 of them) were listed as cytomegalovirus-associated. Roughly even sequencing depth across donors was the assumption behind the presence/absence analyses.

In germline, CDR1 is LGHNA, CDR2 YNFKEQ. Trimming removed 1 base from V and 1 base from J, with 4 bases in between. The CDR3 spans 13 residues. The gene calls are TRBV4-2 and TRBJ1-1; D ambiguous. The sequenced sample consisted of PBMCs. This clonotype was sampled from a female donor in good health and CMV-seronegative. CDR3 in DNA: TGTGCCAGCAGCCAAGCTACGAACACTGAAGCTTTCTTT. It is translated as CASSQATNTEAFF.